The 7 T cell receptor beta chains below were found in one sample sequenced in a study of a mutant IDH1 vaccine in newly diagnosed glioma. Their target antigens are unknown. This table comes from immunoSEQ multiplex PCR, and its TCRdb copy is limited to in-frame clones, with some not included. The top ten clones hold approximately 10% of a sample with around 34,000 clones, 55% to 60% of them seen once. Noted time point: week 5, during vaccination. The investigators gave 300 ug of mutant IDH1 20-mer peptide in each vaccine dose, together with topical imiquimod. Specimen: PBMCs, collected from a glioma patient whose treatment included an IDH1 peptide vaccine. These receptors all come from a young woman with glioma.

The V gene is TRBV5-8, the J gene TRBJ2-6; D is undetermined. Germline assignment: CDR1 SGHTS and CDR2 YDEGEE. Trimming left V 2 bases short and J 4 bases short, with 10 bases between. CDR3 length equals 15 residues. The CDR3 DNA reads as TGTGCCAGCAGCTTTGGGGTATCCGGGGCCAACGTCCTGACTTTC. Residues: CASSFGVSGANVLTF.

The J gene is TRBJ2-7, the V gene TRBV19, with a possible D match to TRBD2 (5 bases). The CDR3 loop spans 12 amino acids. The V gene's germline CDR1 is LNHDA and CDR2 SQIVND (reference sequence). V was clipped by 7 bases and J by 6 bases, with 13 bases between them. CDR3 amino acids: CASTPGGSEQYF. The CDR3 DNA is TGTGCCAGTACCCCCGGAGGTTCCGAGCAGTACTTC.

The chain combines TRBV21-1 with TRBJ1-5; the DNA was not compared with TRBD1, the D call given in the table. TRBV21-1 corresponds to a pseudogene. This CDR3 spans 16 amino acids. As DNA, the CDR3 is TGTGCCAGCAGCAAAGTGGAGACAGGGATAGATCAGCCCCAGCATTTT. This gives the protein CASSKVETGIDQPQHF.

V is TRBV7-8 and J is TRBJ2-7, with a possible D match to TRBD1 (6 bases). This CDR3 is built from 15 residues. Looked up from germline, CDR1 is SGHVS and CDR2 is FQNEAQ. V lost 10 bases, J lost 1 base, and 20 bases lay in between. In nucleotides, the CDR3 is TGTGCCACCCAAGACCGCCAGGGGCCGTCCTACGAGCAGTACTTC. It translates to CATQDRQGPSYEQYF.

This clone was observed a handful of times. The chain carries TRBV28 and TRBJ1-6, with no clear D. Germline values: CDR1 MDHEN, CDR2 SYDVKM. V lost 5 bases, J lost 6 bases, and 11 bases lay in between. The CDR3 loop spans 14 amino acids. CDR3 in amino acids: CASSAENCNSPLHF. The DNA for the CDR3 is TGTGCCAGCAGTGCGGAAAACTGTAATTCACCCCTCCACTTT.

The rearrangement uses TRBV4-1 and TRBJ2-5; possibly TRBD2 for D (5 bases). The length of the CDR3 is 18 residues. V dropped 0 bases and J dropped 5 bases, with 22 bases sitting between them. Germline V lookup: CDR1 MGHRA, CDR2 YSYEKL. The CDR3 coding sequence is TGCGCCAGCAGCCAAGAAATTTTTAACACTAGAAGCTTTGAGACCCAGTACTTC. Amino acid sequence: CASSQEIFNTRSFETQYF.

The chain links TRBV4-3 to TRBJ2-1; 9 bases fit TRBD2. This CDR3 has 13 amino acids. CDR1 and CDR2 from the germline V gene are LGHNA and YSLEER. V gave up 8 bases and J gave up 7 bases; unmatched junction bases: 6. CDR3 DNA sequence: TGCGCCAGCCGGGCGGGGGGGGCGAATGAGCAGTTCTTC. The encoded protein is CASRAGGANEQFF.